Sequencing of this TCR beta chain was carried out in a study of identical twins' blood T cells (dated by TCRdb to about 2013). In terms of the full investigation: The 12 libraries, six for the alpha chain and six for the beta chain, together yielded about 50 million Illumina reads. The study compared TCR alpha and beta chain repertoires of three pairs of monozygous twins using next-generation sequencing to assess genetic influence on repertoire formation.

The CDR3 runs 14 amino acids, cysteine and phenylalanine included. This entry keeps only the CDR3 DNA: 42 bases, framed from base 1. Sequences LNHDA (CDR1) and SQIVND (CDR2) are obtained from the germline V gene (reference sequence). A distance of 15 bases separates the germline ends of V and J, which lose 9 bases and 1 base respectively. The receptor library was made with 5' RACE. Instrument on record: Illumina Genome Analyzer IIx. RNA-based TCR cDNA libraries were prepared by a previously described protocol with several modifications. To prevent cross-contamination, sample-specific barcodes were added to both ends of each TCR cDNA library during cDNA synthesis and amplification. Under the source paper's analysis protocol: Between about 100,000 and nearly 550,000 clonotypes were identified per individual, with roughly 2 to 3.6 million CDR3-containing reads per library. Reads carrying improper barcode index combinations were removed, after which the MiTCR software was used to build a cloneset for each library. MiTCR filtered or rescued low-quality reads and corrected PCR and sequencing errors when assembling CDR3 clonotypes. Artificial out-of-frame clonotypes were mapped to in-frame sequences, with one indel allowed in the CDR3, and then removed. Similarity of V and J gene usage between donors was measured as Jensen-Shannon divergence divided by mean entropy. The public sequencing data were trimmed at Q25 with fastp and processed into clonotypes with MiXCR by TCRdb, which kept only in-frame beta chains. Identical CDR3 proteins give one entry, which carries the most common genes and DNA. The V and J calls follow TCRdb's processing rather than the paper's. The sample table shows a few hundred thousand distinct CDR3 sequences, and over 25% are seen once. The ten biggest clones cover 6% to 7% of the sample.

Broad study findings and their caveats: Looking at the most abundant TCRbeta clonotypes, every donor had more CDR3 sequences in common with her twin than with unrelated donors. The study stated that the proposed role of the TCRalpha J segment in MHC recognition during thymic selection needs to be validated by independent studies. Because the twins were reared together, environmental influences could not be excluded as an explanation for twin similarity. The number of CDR3 clonotypes shared between two donors was mainly determined by the product of the cloneset sizes of the two donors, and no clear deviation from this trend was shown by twins. Twin pairs were reported to be markedly more alike in V gene usage than unrelated donors were, even when looking at non-selected out-of-frame TCRbeta clonotypes.

Donors were six healthy women forming three monozygous twin pairs. All three twin pairs had been reared together, and it was thought likely that the same infectious agents and vaccines had been met by these twin pairs. RNA was isolated from peripheral blood mononuclear cells and used to prepare TCR cDNA libraries. This clonotype was observed at least ten times. What this receptor recognizes is not known. No base-level quality is on record; no much larger clone is a single base apart. The chain uses TRBV19 and TRBJ1-1; the D gene is perhaps TRBD1, on 5 matching bases. What was sequenced was PBMCs. The TCR sequence derives from a woman aged 18 to 55 in good health. The CDR3: CASSLTGRNTEAFF. The nucleotide sequence is TGTGCCAGCAGTTTAACAGGCCGGAACACTGAAGCTTTCTTT.